Presented here are 17 T cell receptor beta chains from one specimen sequenced in a study of blood T cell repertoires in COVID-19. Here immunoSEQ multiplex PCR was the method, and the copy in TCRdb shows in-frame clones only, minus some. The sample lists over 150,000 clones; roughly 84% were seen once. Source material: peripheral blood. These receptors all stem from a man between 18 and 29 years old with active or convalescent COVID-19.

This clone appeared a single time. The chain joins TRBV27 to TRBJ1-1, with 8 bases that match TRBD1. This CDR3 comprises 17 residues. Looked up from germline, CDR1 is MNHEY and CDR2 is SMNVEV (reference sequence). The V gene end was trimmed by 0 bases and the J gene end by 10 bases; junction bases not matched to a gene: 16. CDR3 sequence (DNA): TGTGCCAGCAGTTTATCGGACGAAGGGGACAGGAGGTTTGGAGCTTTCTTT. Its protein is CASSLSDEGDRRFGAFF.

V and J are TRBV3-1 (or the pseudogene TRBV3-2) and TRBJ2-7; TRBD1 aligns across 7 bases. V lost 6 bases and J lost 0; bases outside the gene matches: 5. Per the germline V gene, CDR1 is LGHDT and CDR2 is YNNKEL (reference sequence). The CDR3 length is 14 residues. This CDR3 is CASSRDRISYEQYF. For the CDR3, the DNA is TGTGCCAGCAGTCGGGACAGAATCTCCTACGAGCAGTACTTC.

The rearrangement joins TRBV5-4 to TRBJ2-3; D might be TRBD1 (7 bases). The V gene's germline CDR1 is SGHNT and CDR2 YYREEE (reference sequence). The CDR3 has 14 residues. V was cut by 7 bases and J by 3 bases, with 15 bases left in between. The CDR3, as DNA: TGTGCCAGCGGACTACAGGGGAGGACAGATACGCAGTATTTT. Protein sequence: CASGLQGRTDTQYF.

The CDR3, as DNA: TGTGCCAGCAGCTTAGACCCAGGGTCGGCTGAAGCTTTCTTT. Translation gives CASSLDPGSAEAFF. The rearrangement uses TRBV11-2 and TRBJ1-1, with D tentatively TRBD1 (5 bases). CDR3 length equals 14 residues. Trimming removed 0 bases at V and 6 bases at J, with 11 bases between. Germline V gene lookup returns CDR1 SGHAT and CDR2 FQNNGV.

The chain recombines TRBV19 with TRBJ2-5; 11 bases agree with TRBD2. Trimming took 6 bases from V and 2 from J; bases not matched to a gene: 5. Germline V gene data show CDR1 as LNHDA and CDR2 as SQIVND (reference sequence). CDR3 length: 15 residues. CDR3 coding DNA: TGTGCCAGTAGCGTGACTAGCGGGGCACAAGAGACCCAGTACTTC. Translating it yields CASSVTSGAQETQYF.

The CDR3 DNA is TGTGCCAGCAGGGATGACGGACATAGCAATCAGCCCCAGCATTTT. The encoded protein is CASRDDGHSNQPQHF. The V gene is TRBV2, the J gene TRBJ1-5; D possibly corresponds to TRBD1 (5 bases). Trimming pared 6 bases from V and 0 bases from J, leaving 12 bases between. There are 15 residues in the CDR3. CDR1 and CDR2 (germline): SNHLY, FYNNEI. Variable domain in full (rest from reference TRBV2 and TRBJ1-5): EPEVTQTPSHQVTQMGQEVILRCVPISNHLYFYWYRQILGQKVEFLVSFYNNEISEKSEIFDDQFSVERPDGSNFTLKIRSTKLEDSAMYFCASRDDGHSNQPQHFGDGTRLSIL.

The chain combines TRBV28 with TRBJ2-7; D not resolved. Trimming pared 4 bases from V and 4 bases from J, leaving 5 bases between. There are 11 residues in the CDR3. The germline V gene has CDR1 MDHEN and CDR2 SYDVKM. In nucleotides, the CDR3 is TGTGCCAGCAGTTCTAATTACGAGCAGTACTTC. It encodes CASSSNYEQYF.

This chain uses TRBV19 with TRBJ1-5; a possible D gene is TRBD1 (5 bases). Per germline, CDR1 LNHDA and CDR2 SQIVND (reference sequence). The CDR3 has 14 amino acids. Trimming left V 3 bases short and J 5 bases short, with 11 bases between. CDR3 nucleotides: TGTGCCAGTAGTATTTTGGGAGGGGATCAGCCCCAGCATTTT. Amino acid sequence: CASSILGGDQPQHF.

The rearrangement uses TRBV7-3 and TRBJ1-1; D is uncertain. Germline CDR1 and CDR2: SGHTA and FQGTGA. CDR3 length: 13 residues. Trimming removed 3 bases from V and 0 bases from J, with 5 bases in between. Written as DNA, the CDR3 is TGTGCCAGCAGCTTTCATTTGAACACTGAAGCTTTCTTT. This gives the protein CASSFHLNTEAFF.

There are a few counts of this clone. The chain uses TRBV3-1 (or the pseudogene TRBV3-2) and TRBJ1-3; D is perhaps TRBD1 (5 bases). Trimming removed 4 bases from V and 3 bases from J, with 13 bases in between. Germline V gene data show CDR1 as LGHDT and CDR2 as YNNKEL (reference sequence). This CDR3 region has 15 residues. As DNA, the CDR3 is TGTGCCAGCAGCCTCCAAGGGGAGGGTGGAAACACCATATATTTT. It specifies CASSLQGEGGNTIYF.

The rearrangement uses TRBV2 and TRBJ2-3; 7 positions match TRBD1. Germline V gives CDR1 SNHLY, CDR2 FYNNEI. This CDR3 comprises 16 residues. With 2 bases clipped from V and 0 bases from J, the junction kept 5 bases outside the gene matches. The DNA of the CDR3 is TGTGCCAGCAGTGAACTCCCAGGGGGAAGCACAGATACGCAGTATTTT. Protein product: CASSELPGGSTDTQYF.

V and J are TRBV12-3 or TRBV12-4 and TRBJ2-1; possibly TRBD2 for D (6 bases). The CDR3 is 13 residues long. The V and J ends lost 6 bases and 8 bases respectively, with 14 bases between them. For the CDR3, the DNA is TGTGCCAGCAGGTCGTGGGGGGTCCATGAGCAGTTCTTC. This sequence encodes CASRSWGVHEQFF.

The chain is built from TRBV25-1 and TRBJ1-1, with 9 bases fitting TRBD1. The J segment lost 11 bases and the V segment lost 4 bases, leaving 14 bases of the junction unmatched. Germline V lookup: CDR1 MGHDK, CDR2 SYGVNS. The CDR3 covers 15 residues. The CDR3 reads CASSASTGTGRKAFF. CDR3 nucleotides: TGTGCCAGCAGTGCTAGTACCGGGACAGGGAGGAAGGCTTTCTTT.

The J gene is TRBJ1-2, the V gene TRBV6-5; weak D call: TRBD1 (6 bases). The V gene lost 6 bases and the J gene lost 2 bases, with 16 bases spanning the gap. Germline CDR1 MNHEY, CDR2 SVGAGI. The CDR3 is 15 amino acids. CDR3 region: CASRRQVGANYGYTF. The DNA for the CDR3 is TGTGCCAGCAGGAGACAGGTCGGGGCCAACTATGGCTACACCTTC.

This clone appeared a single time. In DNA form, the CDR3 reads TGTGCCAGCACGGGACAGAATAATGAAAAACTGTTTTTT. Protein: CASTGQNNEKLFF. This chain joins TRBV2 and TRBJ1-4; 7 bases map to TRBD1. This CDR3 has 13 residues. V shed 7 bases, J shed 4 bases, and the junction held 3 bases outside the gene matches. Germline CDR1 SNHLY, CDR2 FYNNEI. Combining the CDR3 with reference TRBV2 and TRBJ1-4 gives the whole variable domain EPEVTQTPSHQVTQMGQEVILRCVPISNHLYFYWYRQILGQKVEFLVSFYNNEISEKSEIFDDQFSVERPDGSNFTLKIRSTKLEDSAMYFCASTGQNNEKLFFGSGTQLSVL.

This clone was observed a single time. The V and J genes are TRBV7-2 and TRBJ1-2; D is undetermined. V lost 3 bases and J lost 6, with 11 bases in between. The CDR3 spans 13 residues. Germline CDR1 and CDR2: SGHTA and FQGNSA. DNA of the CDR3: TGTGCCAGCAGCTTCTATTACGCGGATGGCTACACCTTC. This translates into CASSFYYADGYTF.

The V gene is TRBV7-8, the J gene TRBJ2-5; 10 bases line up with TRBD2. With V trimmed by 2 bases and J by 5 bases, 8 bases remained unmatched. Germline V gene lookup returns CDR1 SGHVS and CDR2 FQNEAQ. This CDR3 has 16 amino acids. CDR3 nucleotide sequence: TGTGCCAGCAGCTTACTCAGTAGCGGGGGGATCGAGACCCAGTACTTC. This codes for CASSLLSSGGIETQYF.